This is a list of T cell receptor beta chains from one sample in a study of long-term antiretroviral therapy in people with HIV. Measured with immunoSEQ multiplex PCR; TCRdb has only the in-frame clones, and not every one. The data hold over 15,000 clones, with 91% observed a single time. The input for sequencing was unsorted PBMCs, taken 3 years after starting antiretroviral therapy. These receptors were obtained from a man aged 50 to 60 with HIV. The CDR3 runs from the conserved cysteine through the conserved F or W. D genes are given only for firm matches. Not all rows give a size; the values are once, few, many and, for expanded clones, a class.

v_call	j_call	clone_size	d_call	cdr3_aa	cdr3_nt
TRBV5-6	TRBJ2-3	NA	TRBD1	CASSPTGGGTDTQYF	TGTGCCAGCAGCCCAACAGGGGGCGGGACAGATACGCAGTATTTT
TRBV4-3	TRBJ2-1	NA	TRBD2	CASSQGGVSYNEQFF	TGCGCCAGCAGCCAGGGGGGGGTCTCCTACAATGAGCAGTTCTTC
TRBV6-6	TRBJ2-2	NA	NA	CASSYSYPGELFF	TGTGCCAGCAGTTACTCGTATCCCGGGGAGCTGTTTTTT
TRBV7-2	TRBJ2-7	NA	TRBD1	CASSSTGTGGTEYF	TGTGCCAGCAGCTCGACCGGGACAGGGGGCACGGAATACTTC
TRBV30	TRBJ2-3	NA	TRBD1	CAWSVGQGEGDTQYF	TGTGCCTGGAGTGTCGGACAGGGGGAAGGAGATACGCAGTATTTT
TRBV6-1	TRBJ1-1	NA	NA	CASSEPAGVNTEAFF	TGTGCCAGCAGTGAACCAGCAGGGGTGAACACTGAAGCTTTCTTT
TRBV5-4	TRBJ2-1	NA	TRBD2	CASSMGGLAGGEQFF	TGTGCCAGCAGTATGGGGGGACTAGCGGGGGGTGAGCAGTTCTTC
TRBV30	TRBJ1-5	NA	NA	CAWSMGLSSNQPQHF	TGTGCCTGGTCAATGGGGCTCTCTAGCAATCAGCCCCAGCATTTT
TRBV25-1	TRBJ2-7	NA	NA	CASSAGHLEQYF	TGTGCCAGCAGTGCGGGACACCTCGAGCAGTACTTC
TRBV5-6	TRBJ1-1	few	NA	CASSLMGAPEAFF	TGTGCCAGCAGCTTGATGGGGGCTCCTGAAGCTTTCTTT
TRBV28	TRBJ1-1	NA	TRBD1	CASSWDRGGTEAFF	TGTGCCAGCAGTTGGGACAGGGGAGGGACTGAAGCTTTCTTT
TRBV18	TRBJ1-2	NA	NA	CASSPTAGFQSYTF	TGTGCCAGCTCACCAACCGCAGGGTTCCAGAGCTACACCTTC
TRBV11-2	TRBJ1-1	NA	NA	CASSLVRMGVNTEAFF	TGTGCCAGCAGCTTAGTCCGCATGGGAGTGAACACTGAAGCTTTCTTT
TRBV30	TRBJ2-1	NA	TRBD2	CAWSGGLAKQFF	TGTGCCTGGAGTGGGGGACTAGCGAAACAGTTCTTC
TRBV5-5	TRBJ1-1	NA	TRBD1	CASSLNRGHTEAFF	TGTGCCAGCAGCTTAAACAGGGGACACACTGAAGCTTTCTTT
TRBV6-5	TRBJ2-7	NA	TRBD1	CASSSRDRAYEQYF	TGTGCCAGCAGTTCCCGGGACAGGGCCTACGAGCAGTACTTC
TRBV10-2	TRBJ2-1	once	TRBD2	CASRPGTIYNEQFF	TGCGCCAGCAGACCGGGGACTATCTACAATGAGCAGTTCTTC
TRBV28	TRBJ1-1	NA	TRBD1	CASRYRGSMNTEAFF	TGTGCCAGCAGGTACAGGGGAAGTATGAACACTGAAGCTTTCTTT
TRBV7-9	TRBJ1-4	NA	NA	CASSLRADEKLFF	TGTGCCAGCAGCTTACGGGCCGATGAAAAACTGTTTTTT
TRBV5-1	TRBJ1-2	NA	NA	CASSLDDSWTVDYGYTF	TGCGCCAGCAGCTTGGACGACAGTTGGACGGTTGACTATGGCTACACCTTC
TRBV19	TRBJ2-2	NA	TRBD2	CASSTIAGTGELFF	TGTGCCAGTAGTACCATAGCGGGGACCGGGGAGCTGTTTTTT
TRBV7-6	TRBJ2-3	NA	NA	CASSGRDGTDTQYF	TGTGCCAGCAGCGGACGGGATGGGACAGATACGCAGTATTTT
TRBV7-8	TRBJ2-7	NA	NA	CASSSYPGRSYEQYF	TGTGCCAGCAGCTCCTACCCTGGACGGAGCTACGAGCAGTACTTC
TRBV6-1	TRBJ1-1	NA	NA	CASSEEYSNTEAFF	TGTGCCAGCAGTGAAGAGTATTCGAACACTGAAGCTTTCTTT